The 13 T cell receptor beta chains presented below share a single source sample, sequenced in a study of T cell clonality in common variable immunodeficiency. The repertoire was sequenced with immunoSEQ multiplex PCR; TCRdb's copy has only in-frame clones and lacks some. There are more than 35,000 clones in the sample, none observed a single time. Specimen: peripheral blood mononuclear cells. These TCRs come from a person aged 18-70 years in good health.

This clone was observed at least ten times. The read stops 3 residues short of the end of the CDR3; the missing end is completed from the germline J gene. This rearrangement joins TRBV10-3 to TRBJ2-3; 11 bases are a match to TRBD1. With V trimmed by 2 bases and J by 6 bases, 7 bases remained unmatched. CDR1 and CDR2 from the germline V gene are ENHRY and SYGVKD. There are 16 residues in the CDR3. CDR3 sequence: CAISEGGQGASDTQYF. The covered CDR3 bases are TGTGCCATCAGTGAGGGCGGACAGGGGGCATCTGATACG.

This clone was picked up many times. The CDR3 end falls 3 residues outside the read, so it is completed with the germline J gene. The genes are TRBV2 and TRBJ2-1, with TRBD2 matching over 16 bases. CDR1 is SNHLY, CDR2 FYNNEI, per germline. This CDR3 has 15 residues. Trimming took 6 bases from V and 9 from J; bases not matched to a gene: 5. The CDR3 bases that were read are TGTGCCAGCAGAGAGGGGACTAGCGGGGGGGTTGAG. This gives the protein CASREGTSGGVE. The complete CDR3 reads CASREGTSGGVEQFF.

This clone showed up many times. The read terminates 3 residues ahead of where the CDR3 ends, so the germline J gene completes it. The chain carries TRBV5-1 and TRBJ2-7; D may be TRBD1 (6 bases). The germline V gene encodes CDR1 SGHRS and CDR2 YFSETQ. CDR3 length: 13 amino acids. The ends were cut back, 3 bases at V and 3 bases at J, with 10 bases in the middle. This CDR3 is CASSSTGLYEQYF. The covered CDR3 bases are TGCGCCAGCAGCTCCACAGGGCTCTACGAG.

This clone occurred many times. The read comes to an end 3 residues before the CDR3 does, leaving the germline J gene to fill in the end. The chain is built from TRBV12-5 and TRBJ2-1; TRBD1 aligns across 10 bases. With V trimmed by 6 bases and J by 9 bases, 11 bases remained unmatched. Germline V gives CDR1 LGHNT, CDR2 FRNRAP. This CDR3 region has 15 residues. The CDR3 DNA, read in part, is TGTGCTAGTGGACCCGGGACAGGGGTTTTCGGTGAG. The encoded protein is CASGPGTGVFGE. In full, the CDR3 reads CASGPGTGVFGEQFF.

This clone was detected many times. The read gets to within 3 residues of the CDR3 end, and the germline J gene fills in the rest. The chain employs TRBV15 and TRBJ2-1, with TRBD2 matching over 9 bases. Unmatched junction bases numbered 10, after V lost 1 base and J lost 0 bases. The CDR3 has 19 residues. CDR1 and CDR2 from the germline V gene are LNHNV and YYDKDF (reference sequence). The CDR3 protein is CATSRVGRGGLYSYNEQFF. CDR3 DNA, as far as it was read: TGTGCCACCAGCAGAGTTGGGCGGGGGGGCCTCTACTCCTACAATGAG.

This clone has a count of ten or more. Read coverage stops 3 residues before the CDR3 terminus; the germline J gene supplies the remainder. This rearrangement joins TRBV30 to TRBJ2-1; 7 bases match TRBD2. The trim removed 4 bases at V and 8 bases at J, leaving 8 bases unmatched. The CDR3 sequence is 13 residues long. CDR1 is GTSNPN, CDR2 SVGIG, per germline (reference sequence). The DNA read from the CDR3 is TGTGCCTGGACAAGGCGGGAGAGGTATGAG. This codes for CAWTRRERYE. The full CDR3 protein reads CAWTRRERYEQFF. Using reference TRBV30 and TRBJ2-1 for the parts outside the CDR3, the full variable domain is SQTIHQWPATLVQPVGSPLSLECTVEGTSNPNLYWYRQAAGRGLQLLFYSVGIGQISSEVPQNLSASRPQDRQFILSSKKLLLSDSGFYLCAWTRRERYEQFFGPGTRLTVL.

This clone was picked up many times. The read terminates 3 residues before the CDR3 end, so the remaining end is supplied by the germline J gene. J is TRBJ2-2 and V is TRBV5-4; possibly TRBD1 for D (6 bases). Germline assignment: CDR1 SGHNT and CDR2 YYREEE (reference sequence). This CDR3 is built from 15 residues. The V and J ends lost 0 bases and 4 bases respectively, with 10 bases between them. The sequenced part of the CDR3 DNA is TGTGCCAGCAGCTTGGGAGGGACAACCACCGGGGAG. This sequence encodes CASSLGGTTTGE. The entire CDR3 protein reads CASSLGGTTTGELFF.

This clone has at least ten counts. The CDR3 is CASSLGTGLETQYF. The part of the CDR3 DNA that was read is TGTGCCAGCAGCTTGGGGACAGGGTTAGAGACC. The V gene is TRBV5-6, the J gene TRBJ2-5; TRBD1 aligns across 8 bases. The read ends 3 residues early relative to the CDR3; the germline J gene fills the gap. The CDR3 is 14 amino acids. V dropped 0 bases and J dropped 4; count of bases not matched to a gene: 2. CDR1 and CDR2 from the germline V gene are SGHDT and YYEEEE.

The table lists this clone with many counts. The read comes to an end 3 residues before the CDR3 does, leaving the germline J gene to fill in the end. The chain recombines TRBV20-1 with TRBJ2-7; TRBD2 aligns across 9 bases. After removal of 7 bases from V and 5 bases from J, the junction contained 3 bases not matched to a gene. This CDR3 spans 11 amino acids. Germline V lookup: CDR1 DFQATT, CDR2 SNEGSKA (reference sequence). The CDR3: CSVAGVNEQYF. The DNA read from the CDR3 is TGCAGTGTAGCGGGGGTCAACGAG.

This clone showed up many times. Sequencing ends 3 residues short of the CDR3 end; the germline J gene provides the rest. The chain couples TRBV18 to TRBJ1-1, with D perhaps matching TRBD1 (6 bases). The length of the CDR3 is 13 residues. Germline V gene sequence: CDR1 KGHSH, CDR2 LQKENI. V shed 6 bases and J shed 0 bases, with 8 bases lying between them. This CDR3 reads CASSGTLNTEAFF. The sequenced part of the CDR3 DNA is TGTGCCAGCTCGGGGACATTGAACACTGAA.

In its sample, this clone was seen many times. With the read ending 3 residues before the CDR3 end, the germline J gene is used to fill in that end. The V gene is TRBV28, the J gene TRBJ2-5; 9 bases are shared with TRBD2. Germline V lookup: CDR1 MDHEN, CDR2 SYDVKM. With V trimmed by 10 bases and J by 5 bases, 11 bases remained unmatched. The CDR3 is 14 amino acids. The sequenced part of the CDR3 DNA is TGTGCCACCGGCCTGGGGGCGGGGGGGGAGACC. It codes for CATGLGAGGET. The whole CDR3 protein reads CATGLGAGGETQYF.

This clone was counted many times. The CDR3 extends 3 residues past the end of the read, so its final part is completed from the germline J gene. The chain links TRBV10-3 to TRBJ1-1; 7 bases fit TRBD1. CDR3 length: 15 residues. Losses at the gene ends were 1 base for V and 1 base for J; bases not matched to a gene: 3. Germline values: CDR1 ENHRY, CDR2 SYGVKD. CDR3: CAISEWGQSNTEAFF. The sequenced part of the CDR3 DNA is TGTGCCATCAGTGAGTGGGGACAGTCGAACACTGAA.

This clone has ten or more counts. Read coverage stops 3 residues before the CDR3 terminus; the germline J gene supplies the remainder. This chain uses TRBV4-1 with TRBJ1-5, with 8 bases matching TRBD1. V gave up 4 bases and J gave up 2 bases; unmatched junction bases: 4. The CDR3 has 15 residues. Germline values: CDR1 MGHRA, CDR2 YSYEKL. CDR3 amino acids: CASSPRTGRNQPQHF. CDR3 bases read: TGCGCCAGCAGCCCGAGGACAGGGCGCAATCAGCCC.